One sample yielded the 32 T cell receptor beta chains listed below, sequenced in a study of blood T cell repertoires in COVID-19. This table comes from immunoSEQ multiplex PCR, and its TCRdb copy is limited to in-frame clones, with some not included. There are roughly 140,000 clones in the sample; around 81% occur only once, and around 8% lies in the top ten. The sequencing input was peripheral blood. The receptors were gathered from a human donor in a cohort sampled during active COVID-19.

The chain joins TRBV5-1 to TRBJ1-1, with D hard to call. The CDR3 has 14 residues. V lost 3 bases to trimming and J lost 1 base, with 10 bases between them. Germline V CDR1 and CDR2: SGHRS, YFSETQ. Written as DNA, the CDR3 is TGCGCCAGCAGCTCCTCAGGATGGAACACTGAAGCTTTCTTT. Translation: CASSSSGWNTEAFF.

The rearrangement joins TRBV7-9 to TRBJ2-3, with 9 nucleotides matching TRBD2. With V trimmed by 7 bases and J by 6 bases, 11 bases remained unmatched. The CDR3 runs to 15 residues. CDR1 is SEHNR and CDR2 is FQNEAQ in the germline V gene (reference sequence). This CDR3 is CASTAGGGGADTQYF. The CDR3 DNA reads TGTGCCAGCACCGCCGGCGGGGGGGGTGCGGATACGCAGTATTTT.

This clone was seen a few times. The CDR3 protein is CASRASVTTNTGELFF. The CDR3 DNA reads as TGTGCCAGCAGAGCTTCCGTGACAACGAACACCGGGGAGCTGTTTTTT. This rearrangement joins TRBV2 to TRBJ2-2; D not certain. The germline V and J ends were trimmed by 6 bases and 0 bases, with 14 bases remaining between them. Germline loops: CDR1 SNHLY, CDR2 FYNNEI. The CDR3 has 16 residues. Based on the CDR3 plus reference TRBV2 and TRBJ2-2, the full variable domain is EPEVTQTPSHQVTQMGQEVILRCVPISNHLYFYWYRQILGQKVEFLVSFYNNEISEKSEIFDDQFSVERPDGSNFTLKIRSTKLEDSAMYFCASRASVTTNTGELFFGEGSRLTVL.

This chain uses TRBV7-2 with TRBJ2-7; TRBD2 aligns across 9 bases. Germline V CDR1 and CDR2: SGHTA, FQGNSA. The J segment lost 1 base and the V segment lost 5 bases, leaving 6 bases of the junction unmatched. This CDR3 has 15 residues. The DNA for the CDR3 is TGTGCCAGCAGCGATAGCGGGGGCCTTTCCTACGAGCAGTACTTC. Translated: CASSDSGGLSYEQYF.

The chain uses TRBV6-5 and TRBJ1-6; 10 bases are shared with TRBD1. The V segment lost 6 bases and the J segment 10 bases; nucleotides outside the gene matches: 9. CDR1 and CDR2 (germline): MNHEY, SVGAGI. The CDR3 runs 15 residues. DNA of the CDR3: TGTGCCAGCAGGCCCACCGGGACAGGGGACTCACCCCTCCACTTT. Protein product: CASRPTGTGDSPLHF.

The chain employs TRBV14 and TRBJ1-6; TRBD1 matches 7 bases. The length of the CDR3 is 15 residues. The junction had 7 bases not matched to a gene; V was cut back by 2 bases and J by 9 bases. Germline V CDR1 and CDR2: SGHDN, FVKESK. The CDR3 loop reads CASSQRQGFTSPLHF. CDR3 nucleotides: TGTGCCAGCAGCCAACGACAGGGTTTTACTTCACCCCTCCACTTT.

As DNA, the CDR3 is TGTGCCAGCAGTCAGCAGGGACAGGCTGGAGGCTACACCTTC. Protein sequence: CASSQQGQAGGYTF. The chain has TRBV27 and TRBJ1-2; 8 nucleotides match TRBD1. This CDR3 comprises 14 residues. The germline V gene has CDR1 MNHEY and CDR2 SMNVEV (reference sequence). Trimming took 5 bases from V and 8 from J; bases not matched to a gene: 10.

V gene TRBV7-9 combines with J gene TRBJ2-7; D ambiguous. Germline assignment: CDR1 SEHNR and CDR2 FQNEAQ (reference sequence). V was trimmed by 5 bases and J by 2 bases, leaving 16 bases between them. The CDR3 is made up of 15 amino acids. The CDR3 DNA sequence: TGTGCCAGCAGCCCCCGAGGTTTTAGCCCCTACGAGCAGTACTTC. Residues: CASSPRGFSPYEQYF.

This chain uses TRBV19 with TRBJ2-7; TRBD2 agrees at 11 bases. The CDR3 is 15 amino acids. Per the germline V gene, CDR1 is LNHDA and CDR2 is SQIVND (reference sequence). Trimming took 6 bases from V and 3 from J; bases not matched to a gene: 7. In DNA form, the CDR3 reads TGTGCCAGTAGGTTTACTAGCGGGGGCATCTACGAGCAGTACTTC. Its protein product is CASRFTSGGIYEQYF.

This chain connects TRBV5-4 to TRBJ2-5; 8 nucleotides agree with TRBD1. Germline CDR1 SGHNT, CDR2 YYREEE (reference sequence). The CDR3 is 15 residues long. The V gene end was trimmed by 2 bases and the J gene end by 1 base; junction bases not matched to a gene: 4. Here the CDR3 reads CASSLGDRGQETQYF. Here the CDR3 DNA reads TGTGCCAGCAGCTTAGGAGACAGGGGCCAAGAGACCCAGTACTTC.

The chain carries TRBV9 and TRBJ2-3; 9 nucleotides match TRBD2. V shed 1 base, J shed 2 bases, and the junction held 8 bases outside the gene matches. CDR3 size: 17 residues. CDR1 and CDR2 from the germline V gene are SGDLS and YYNGEE. CDR3 in DNA: TGTGCCAGCAGCGTATCTCCGCTAGCGGGGACCACAGATACGCAGTATTTT. This gives the protein CASSVSPLAGTTDTQYF.

The chain combines TRBV14 with TRBJ2-7, with TRBD1 identical over 9 bases. The CDR3 sequence is 15 residues long. Germline loops: CDR1 SGHDN, CDR2 FVKESK. After removal of 4 bases from V and 5 bases from J, the junction contained 9 bases not matched to a gene. CDR3 bases: TGTGCCAGCAGCCTCCGTGGGACAGGGTTTGACGAGCAGTACTTC. Its translation: CASSLRGTGFDEQYF.

This clone was detected a few times. The V call is TRBV12-3 or TRBV12-4, the J call TRBJ2-4, with TRBD2 matching 7 bases. The CDR3 extends over 13 amino acids. The trim removed 5 bases at V and 7 bases at J, leaving 5 bases unmatched. CDR3 DNA: TGTGCCAGCAGTCCTAGCGGTGACAACATTCAGTACTTC. Encoded protein: CASSPSGDNIQYF.

The V call is TRBV18, the J call TRBJ2-5, with TRBD1 as a possible D gene (6 bases). The CDR3 is 15 amino acids. Germline V gene data show CDR1 as KGHSH and CDR2 as LQKENI. V lost 3 bases, J lost 2 bases, and 13 bases lay in between. Here the CDR3 DNA reads TGTGCCAGCTCACCCCGACAGGTGCCACAAGAGACCCAGTACTTC. Encoded protein: CASSPRQVPQETQYF.

Written as DNA, the CDR3 is TGTGCCAGAAGCGAACAGACAAATACGCAGTATTTT. It codes for CARSEQTNTQYF. V is TRBV7-5 and J is TRBJ2-3; the table assigns TRBD1, which was not confirmed against the DNA. TRBV7-5 is given as a pseudogene. This CDR3 region has 12 residues.

The chain has TRBV19 and TRBJ1-5, with D hard to call. The CDR3 consists of 13 residues. V gave up 5 bases and J gave up 4 bases, with 9 bases separating them. CDR1 and CDR2 (germline): LNHDA, SQIVND (reference sequence). The CDR3 sequence is CASSGGRNQPQHF. Here the CDR3 DNA reads TGTGCCAGTAGTGGTGGCAGAAATCAGCCCCAGCATTTT. The complete variable domain, with remaining parts taken from reference TRBV19 and TRBJ1-5, reads DGGITQSPKYLFRKEGQNVTLSCEQNLNHDAMYWYRQDPGQGLRLIYYSQIVNDFQKGDIAEGYSVSREKKESFPLTVTSAQKNPTAFYLCASSGGRNQPQHFGDGTRLSIL.

The chain employs TRBV7-8 and TRBJ2-7, with 12 bases that match TRBD2. CDR1 is SGHVS and CDR2 is FQNEAQ in the germline V gene. The trim removed 5 bases at V and 4 bases at J, leaving 6 bases unmatched. The CDR3 is made up of 15 amino acids. The CDR3 loop reads CASSRRLAGEYEQYF. CDR3 sequence (DNA): TGTGCCAGCAGCCGACGACTAGCGGGGGAGTACGAGCAGTACTTC. Looking up the rest from reference TRBV7-8 and TRBJ2-7 gives the full variable domain: GAGVSQSPRYKVAKRGQDVALRCDPISGHVSLFWYQQALGQGPEFLTYFQNEAQLDKSGLPSDRFFAERPEGSVSTLKIQRTQQEDSAVYLCASSRRLAGEYEQYFGPGTRLTVT.

V is TRBV5-1 and J is TRBJ1-6, with 10 bases identical to TRBD1. In germline, CDR1 is SGHRS, CDR2 YFSETQ. The V and J ends lost 0 bases and 10 bases, in that order; junction bases with no gene match: 1. The CDR3 loop spans 14 amino acids. CDR3 residues: CASSLGGQGSPLHF. In nucleotides, the CDR3 is TGCGCCAGCAGCTTGGGGGGACAGGGGTCACCCCTCCACTTT.

This clone has just a few counts. The chain has TRBV19 and TRBJ1-6; perhaps TRBD1 as D (5 bases). Trimming removed 6 bases at V and 7 bases at J, with 10 bases between. The CDR3 runs to 13 residues. CDR1 and CDR2 (germline): LNHDA, SQIVND (reference sequence). In DNA, the CDR3 is TGTGCCAGTAGACCAGGGCAGAATTCACCCCTCCACTTT. Amino acid sequence: CASRPGQNSPLHF.

The chain recombines TRBV5-1 with TRBJ1-4; weak D call: TRBD1 (5 bases). The CDR3 length is 12 residues. CDR1 and CDR2 from the germline V gene are SGHRS and YFSETQ. V dropped 4 bases and J dropped 8 bases, with 9 bases sitting between them. CDR3 sequence reads: CASSRSGEKLFF. The CDR3 bases are TGCGCCAGCAGCAGGTCAGGGGAAAAACTGTTTTTT.

The chain couples TRBV10-2 to TRBJ1-4; 9 bases align to TRBD1. The CDR3 is made up of 14 amino acids. The junction had 4 bases not matched to a gene; V was cut back by 5 bases and J by 6 bases. Looked up from germline, CDR1 is WSHSY and CDR2 is SAAADI. CDR3 protein: CASSQQGADEKLFF. CDR3 bases: TGCGCCAGCAGTCAACAGGGGGCTGATGAAAAACTGTTTTTT.

This clone occurred a few times. V and J are TRBV15 and TRBJ2-2, with TRBD2 matching over 11 bases. Germline V gene data show CDR1 as LNHNV and CDR2 as YYDKDF (reference sequence). Germline trimming cut 3 bases from V and 6 bases from J; bases unmatched to any gene: 9. This CDR3 spans 17 amino acids. CDR3 region: CATSSGGSGGAAGELFF. The DNA of the CDR3 is TGTGCCACCAGCAGCGGGGGTAGCGGGGGGGCGGCCGGGGAGCTGTTTTTT. Looking up the rest from reference TRBV15 and TRBJ2-2 gives the full variable domain: DAMVIQNPRYQVTQFGKPVTLSCSQTLNHNVMYWYQQKSSQAPKLLFHYYDKDFNNEADTPDNFQSRRPNTSFCFLDIRSPGLGDTAMYLCATSSGGSGGAAGELFFGEGSRLTVL.

The V gene is TRBV25-1, the J gene TRBJ2-7; TRBD1 agrees at 9 bases. J lost 3 bases, V lost 7 bases, and 1 base had no gene match. The germline V gene encodes CDR1 MGHDK and CDR2 SYGVNS. The CDR3 contains 12 residues. CDR3 in DNA: TGTGCCAGCACGGGACAGGGCTACGAGCAGTACTTC. This translates into CASTGQGYEQYF.

This chain connects TRBV7-2 to TRBJ1-1; 8 bases agree with TRBD1. The CDR3 runs 14 residues. Trimming at V came to 7 bases and at J to 4 bases, leaving 8 bases not matched to a gene. The germline CDR1 and CDR2 sequences are SGHTA and FQGNSA. CDR3 nucleotides: TGTGCCAGCACCCCTCAGGGGGCGAGCACTGAAGCTTTCTTT. Translated, it gives CASTPQGASTEAFF.

This sequence joins TRBV3-1 (or the pseudogene TRBV3-2) and TRBJ2-7, with 7 bases fitting TRBD2. Germline V gene lookup returns CDR1 LGHDT and CDR2 YNNKEL (reference sequence). There are 14 residues in the CDR3. V shed 2 bases, J shed 12 bases, and the junction held 13 bases outside the gene matches. The CDR3 region has the DNA TGTGCCAGCAGCCAATTGGCGACGGGGGGAGTATTGTACTTC. It translates to CASSQLATGGVLYF.

The V call is TRBV10-3, the J call TRBJ2-5, with 7 bases that match TRBD1. Germline V gene sequence: CDR1 ENHRY, CDR2 SYGVKD. The trim removed 3 bases at V and 5 bases at J, leaving 9 bases unmatched. This CDR3 is 15 amino acids long. The CDR3 region has the DNA TGTGCCATCAGTGAAGGACAGGTTGATATGGAGACCCAGTACTTC. Protein: CAISEGQVDMETQYF.

This clone was counted between two and nine times. The chain has TRBV9 and TRBJ1-3; TRBD1 might be the D (6 bases). CDR1 is SGDLS and CDR2 is YYNGEE in the germline V gene. Deletions cut 0 bases from V and 4 bases from J, with 8 bases between. The CDR3 extends over 14 amino acids. The CDR3 loop is CASSVEQGGNTIYF. For the CDR3, the DNA is TGTGCCAGCAGCGTAGAACAGGGCGGAAACACCATATATTTT.

This chain joins TRBV6-5 and TRBJ1-1; D not certain. The V gene lost 2 bases and the J gene lost 1 base, with 8 bases spanning the gap. CDR1 is MNHEY, CDR2 SVGAGI, per germline. The CDR3 is made up of 14 amino acids. The DNA of the CDR3 is TGTGCCAGCAGTTACGACTCGCAGAACACTGAAGCTTTCTTT. Its translation is CASSYDSQNTEAFF.

This chain joins TRBV2 and TRBJ1-1; D not resolved. Trimming removed 6 bases from V and 4 bases from J, with 18 bases in between. CDR1 and CDR2 from the germline V gene are SNHLY and FYNNEI. The CDR3 sequence is 15 residues long. The CDR3 spells CASRGSGPGGTEAFF. CDR3 sequence (DNA): TGTGCCAGCAGAGGTTCCGGGCCGGGAGGCACTGAAGCTTTCTTT.

This sequence joins TRBV5-6 and TRBJ1-1; tentatively, D is TRBD1 (5 bases). Trimming cost V 4 bases and J 4 bases, with 14 bases left between them. Germline-derived CDR1 and CDR2 are SGHDT and YYEEEE. There are 14 residues in the CDR3. The CDR3 is CASSRRGLITEAFF. The CDR3 region has the DNA TGTGCCAGCAGCCGCCGGGGGTTAATCACTGAAGCTTTCTTT. Together with reference TRBV5-6 and TRBJ1-1, the CDR3 gives the full variable domain: DAGVTQSPTHLIKTRGQQVTLRCSPKSGHDTVSWYQQALGQGPQFIFQYYEEEERQRGNFPDRFSGHQFPNYSSELNVNALLLGDSALYLCASSRRGLITEAFFGQGTRLTVV.

The chain recombines TRBV5-1 with TRBJ2-3; D gene ambiguous. Trimming removed 0 bases at V and 2 bases at J, with 7 bases between. This CDR3 has 14 amino acids. CDR1 SGHRS and CDR2 YFSETQ come from the germline V gene. CDR3 DNA sequence: TGCGCCAGCAGCTTGGCTCTTAACACAGATACGCAGTATTTT. This gives the protein CASSLALNTDTQYF.

The chain employs TRBV5-1 and TRBJ1-4, with no clear D. V was cut by 0 bases and J by 7 bases, with 13 bases left in between. Germline V gene data show CDR1 as SGHRS and CDR2 as YFSETQ. The CDR3 has 15 amino acids. CDR3 residues: CASSLAGIVGEKLFF. The CDR3 DNA reads as TGCGCCAGCAGCTTGGCGGGTATCGTTGGTGAAAAACTGTTTTTT.